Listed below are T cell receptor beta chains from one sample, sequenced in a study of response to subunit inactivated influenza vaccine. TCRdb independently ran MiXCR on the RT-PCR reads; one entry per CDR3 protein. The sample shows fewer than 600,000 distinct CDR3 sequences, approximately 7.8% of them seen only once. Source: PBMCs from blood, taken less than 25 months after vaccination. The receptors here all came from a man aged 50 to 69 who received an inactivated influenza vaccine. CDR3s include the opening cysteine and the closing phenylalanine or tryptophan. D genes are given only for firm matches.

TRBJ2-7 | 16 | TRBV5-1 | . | CASSLDGGPSSYEQYF
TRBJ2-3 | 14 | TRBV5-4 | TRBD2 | CASNPAGSRDTQYF
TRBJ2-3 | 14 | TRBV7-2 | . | CASSSSSATDTQYF
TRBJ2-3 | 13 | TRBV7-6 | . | CASRARGTDTQYF
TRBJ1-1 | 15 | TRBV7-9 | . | CASRSIGGLNTEAFF
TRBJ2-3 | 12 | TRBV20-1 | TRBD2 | CSAGTSADTQYF
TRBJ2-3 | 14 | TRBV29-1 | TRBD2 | CSVRLAGGTDTQYF
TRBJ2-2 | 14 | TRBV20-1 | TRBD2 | CSARREGRTGELFF
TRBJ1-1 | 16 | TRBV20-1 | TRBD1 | CSTAPRTGGLNTEAFF
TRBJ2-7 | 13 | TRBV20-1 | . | CSASKDFSYEQYF
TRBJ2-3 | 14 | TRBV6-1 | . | CASIPEGASDTQYF
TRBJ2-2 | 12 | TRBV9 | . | CASSVASGELFF
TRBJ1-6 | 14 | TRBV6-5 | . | CASSYSGTNSPLHF
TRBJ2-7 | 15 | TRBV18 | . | CASSSGLGRLDEQYF
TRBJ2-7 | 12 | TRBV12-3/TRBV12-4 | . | CASSFKEGEQYF
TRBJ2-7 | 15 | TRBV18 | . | CASSPWGAQPYEQYF
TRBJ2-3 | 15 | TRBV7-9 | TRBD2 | CASSLGRGSTDTQYF
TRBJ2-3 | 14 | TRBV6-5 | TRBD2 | CASSYGGGTDTQYF
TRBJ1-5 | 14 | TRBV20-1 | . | CSARDVASNQPQHF
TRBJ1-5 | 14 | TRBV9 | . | CASSEGLANQPQHF
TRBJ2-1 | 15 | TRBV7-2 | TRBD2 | CASSPVAGVGYEQFF
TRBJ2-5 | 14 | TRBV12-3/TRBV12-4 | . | CASSFGRHGKTQYF
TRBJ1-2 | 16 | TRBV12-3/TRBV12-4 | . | CASSFAGRISNYGYTF
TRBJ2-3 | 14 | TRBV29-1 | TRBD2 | CSGMERGGTDTQYF
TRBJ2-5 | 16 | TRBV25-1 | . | CASSEYRADSQETQYF
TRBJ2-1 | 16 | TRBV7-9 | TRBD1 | CASSQNRGTSYNEQFF
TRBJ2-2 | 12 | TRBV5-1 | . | CASSENTGELFF
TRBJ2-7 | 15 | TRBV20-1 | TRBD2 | CSARTSGGSSYEQYF
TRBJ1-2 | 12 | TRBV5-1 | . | CASRDGVYGYTF